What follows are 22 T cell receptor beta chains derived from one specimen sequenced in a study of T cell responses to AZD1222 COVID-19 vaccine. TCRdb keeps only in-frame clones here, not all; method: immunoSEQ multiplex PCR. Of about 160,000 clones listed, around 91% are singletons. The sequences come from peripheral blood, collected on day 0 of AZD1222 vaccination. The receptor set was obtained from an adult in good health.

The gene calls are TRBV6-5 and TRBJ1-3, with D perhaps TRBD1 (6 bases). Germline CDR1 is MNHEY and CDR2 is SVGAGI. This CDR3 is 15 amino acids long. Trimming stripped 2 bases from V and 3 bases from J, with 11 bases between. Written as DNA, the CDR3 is TGTGCCAGCAGTTACCAGGGGACGGTTGGAAACACCATATATTTT. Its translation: CASSYQGTVGNTIYF.

CDR3 nucleotide sequence: TGCAGCGGTAAACAGGGGAACACTGAAGCTTTCTTT. It translates to CSGKQGNTEAFF. The chain carries TRBV29-1 and TRBJ1-1, with a weak D call TRBD1 (6 bases). Germline V gives CDR1 SQVTM, CDR2 ANQGSEA. V shed 7 bases and J shed 1 base, with 10 bases lying between them. The CDR3 consists of 12 residues. Full variable domain (remainder filled in from reference TRBV29-1 and TRBJ1-1): SAVISQKPSRDICQRGTSLTIQCQVDSQVTMMFWYRQQPGQSLTLIATANQGSEATYESGFVIDKFPISRPNLTFSTLTVSNMSPEDSSIYLCSGKQGNTEAFFGQGTRLTVV.

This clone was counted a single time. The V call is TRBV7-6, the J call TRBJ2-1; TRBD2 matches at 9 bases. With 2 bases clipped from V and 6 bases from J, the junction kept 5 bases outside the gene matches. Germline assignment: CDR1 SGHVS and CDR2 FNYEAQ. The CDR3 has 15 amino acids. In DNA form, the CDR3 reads TGTGCCAGCAGCTTATCGGCGGGGGGGTCCAATGAGCAGTTCTTC. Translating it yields CASSLSAGGSNEQFF.

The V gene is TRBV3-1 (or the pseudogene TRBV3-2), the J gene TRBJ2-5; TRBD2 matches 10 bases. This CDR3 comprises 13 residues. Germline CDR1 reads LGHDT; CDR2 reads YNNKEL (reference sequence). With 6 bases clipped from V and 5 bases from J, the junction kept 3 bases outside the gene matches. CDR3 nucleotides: TGTGCCAGCAGTGGTAGCGGGGGGGAGACCCAGTACTTC. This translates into CASSGSGGETQYF.

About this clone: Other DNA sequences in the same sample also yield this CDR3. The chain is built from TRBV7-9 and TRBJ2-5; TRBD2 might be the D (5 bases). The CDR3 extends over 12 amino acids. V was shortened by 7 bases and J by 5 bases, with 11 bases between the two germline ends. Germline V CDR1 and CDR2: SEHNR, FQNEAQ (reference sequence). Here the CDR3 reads CASNAGDETQYF. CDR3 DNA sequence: TGTGCCAGCAATGCGGGCGACGAGACCCAGTACTTC.

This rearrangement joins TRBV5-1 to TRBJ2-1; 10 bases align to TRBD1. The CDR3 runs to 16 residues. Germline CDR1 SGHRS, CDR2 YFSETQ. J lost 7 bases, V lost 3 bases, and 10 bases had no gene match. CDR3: CASSWGQGLLLNEQFF. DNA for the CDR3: TGCGCCAGCAGCTGGGGACAGGGGCTTCTCTTAAATGAGCAGTTCTTC.

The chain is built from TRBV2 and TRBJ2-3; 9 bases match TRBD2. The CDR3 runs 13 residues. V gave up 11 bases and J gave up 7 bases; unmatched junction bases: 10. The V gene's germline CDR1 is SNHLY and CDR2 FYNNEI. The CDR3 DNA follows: TGTGCCGGCGGCGGAGCGGGGGGTAATACGCAGTATTTT. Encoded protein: CAGGGAGGNTQYF. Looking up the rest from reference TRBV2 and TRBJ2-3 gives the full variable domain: EPEVTQTPSHQVTQMGQEVILRCVPISNHLYFYWYRQILGQKVEFLVSFYNNEISEKSEIFDDQFSVERPDGSNFTLKIRSTKLEDSAMYFCAGGGAGGNTQYFGPGTRLTVL.

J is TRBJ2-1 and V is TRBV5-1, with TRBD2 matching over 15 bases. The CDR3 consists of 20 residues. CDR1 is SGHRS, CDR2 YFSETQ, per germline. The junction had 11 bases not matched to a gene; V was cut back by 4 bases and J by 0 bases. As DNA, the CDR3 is TGCGCCAGCAGCGAACCCGGGACTAGCGGGGGGACGAGCTCCTACAATGAGCAGTTCTTC. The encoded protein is CASSEPGTSGGTSSYNEQFF.

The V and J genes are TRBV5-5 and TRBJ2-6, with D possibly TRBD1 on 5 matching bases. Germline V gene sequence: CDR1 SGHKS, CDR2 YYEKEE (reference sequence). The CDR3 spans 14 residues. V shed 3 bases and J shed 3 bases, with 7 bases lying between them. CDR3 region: CASSWTFGANVLTF. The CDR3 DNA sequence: TGTGCCAGCAGCTGGACATTTGGGGCCAACGTCCTGACTTTC. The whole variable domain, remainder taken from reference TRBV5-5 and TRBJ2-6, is DAGVTQSPTHLIKTRGQQVTLRCSPISGHKSVSWYQQVLGQGPQFIFQYYEKEERGRGNFPDRFSARQFPNYSSELNVNALLLGDSALYLCASSWTFGANVLTFGAGSRLTVL.

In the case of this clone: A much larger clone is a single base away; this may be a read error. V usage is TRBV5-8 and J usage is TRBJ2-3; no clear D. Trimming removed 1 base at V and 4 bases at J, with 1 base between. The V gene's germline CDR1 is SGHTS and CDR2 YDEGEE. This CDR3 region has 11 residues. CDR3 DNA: TGTGCCAGCAGCTTGCCAGATACGCAGTATTTT. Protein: CASSLPDTQYF.

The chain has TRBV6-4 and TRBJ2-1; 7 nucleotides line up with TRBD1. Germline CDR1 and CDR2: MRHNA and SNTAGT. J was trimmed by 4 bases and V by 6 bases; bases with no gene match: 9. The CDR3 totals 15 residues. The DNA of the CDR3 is TGTGCCAGCAGCGTAGACAGGGTTGGGTACAATGAGCAGTTCTTC. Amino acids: CASSVDRVGYNEQFF.

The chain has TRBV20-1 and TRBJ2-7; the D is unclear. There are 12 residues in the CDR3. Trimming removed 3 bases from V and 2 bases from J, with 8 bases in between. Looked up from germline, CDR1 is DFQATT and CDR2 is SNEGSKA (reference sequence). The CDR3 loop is CSASTATYEQYF. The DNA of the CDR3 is TGCAGTGCTAGTACAGCTACCTACGAGCAGTACTTC.

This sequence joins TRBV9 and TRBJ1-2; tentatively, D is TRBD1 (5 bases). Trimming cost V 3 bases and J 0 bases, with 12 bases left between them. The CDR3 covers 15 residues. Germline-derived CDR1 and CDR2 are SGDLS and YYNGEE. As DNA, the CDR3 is TGTGCCAGCAGCGCCGGGGGGTCAGCTAACTATGGCTACACCTTC. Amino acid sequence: CASSAGGSANYGYTF.

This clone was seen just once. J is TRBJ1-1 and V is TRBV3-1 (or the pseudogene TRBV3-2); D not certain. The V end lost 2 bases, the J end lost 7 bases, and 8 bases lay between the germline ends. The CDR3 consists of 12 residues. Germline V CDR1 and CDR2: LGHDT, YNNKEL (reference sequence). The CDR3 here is CASSQTAGEAFF. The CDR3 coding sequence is TGTGCCAGCAGCCAAACAGCGGGTGAAGCTTTCTTT.

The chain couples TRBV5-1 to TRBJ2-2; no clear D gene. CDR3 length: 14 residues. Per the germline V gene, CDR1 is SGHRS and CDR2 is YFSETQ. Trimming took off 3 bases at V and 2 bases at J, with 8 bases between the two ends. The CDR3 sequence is CASSSPTNTGELFF. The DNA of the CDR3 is TGCGCCAGCAGCTCGCCTACTAACACCGGGGAGCTGTTTTTT.

Written as DNA, the CDR3 is TGTGCCAGCAGTGGCCTGACATTCTACACCTTC. Amino acid sequence: CASSGLTFYTF. The rearrangement links TRBV25-1 to TRBJ1-2; D is ambiguous. The CDR3 covers 11 residues. From germline, CDR1 is MGHDK and CDR2 SYGVNS. V was trimmed by 4 bases and J by 10 bases, leaving 10 bases between them.

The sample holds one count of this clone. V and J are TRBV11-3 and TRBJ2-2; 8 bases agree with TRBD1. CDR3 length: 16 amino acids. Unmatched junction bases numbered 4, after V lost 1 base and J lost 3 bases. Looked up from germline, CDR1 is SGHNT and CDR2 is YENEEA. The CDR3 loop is CASSLAGGPDTGELFF. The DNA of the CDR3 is TGTGCCAGCAGCTTAGCAGGGGGCCCGGACACCGGGGAGCTGTTTTTT.

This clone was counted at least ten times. CDR3 sequence: CASSTIYNSPLHF. In DNA, the CDR3 is TGCGCCAGCAGTACGATATATAATTCACCCCTCCACTTT. This chain connects TRBV10-1 to TRBJ1-6, with D uncertain. The germline V gene encodes CDR1 WNHNN and CDR2 SYGVQD (reference sequence). Trimming took off 5 bases at V and 4 bases at J, with 6 bases between the two ends. The CDR3 contains 13 residues.

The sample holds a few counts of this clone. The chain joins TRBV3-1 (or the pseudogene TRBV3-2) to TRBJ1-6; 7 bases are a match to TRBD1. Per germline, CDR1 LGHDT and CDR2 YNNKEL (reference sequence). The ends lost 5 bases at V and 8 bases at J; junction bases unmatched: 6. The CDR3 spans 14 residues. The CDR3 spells CASSDTGAYSPLHF. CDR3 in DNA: TGTGCCAGCAGCGACACAGGGGCATATTCACCCCTCCACTTT.

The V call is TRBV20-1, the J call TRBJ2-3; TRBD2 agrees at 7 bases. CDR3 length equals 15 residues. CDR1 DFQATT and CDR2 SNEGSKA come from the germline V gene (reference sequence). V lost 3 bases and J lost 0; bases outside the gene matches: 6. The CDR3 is CSASSRGTSTDTQYF. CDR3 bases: TGCAGTGCTAGTTCGCGGGGGACTAGCACAGATACGCAGTATTTT.

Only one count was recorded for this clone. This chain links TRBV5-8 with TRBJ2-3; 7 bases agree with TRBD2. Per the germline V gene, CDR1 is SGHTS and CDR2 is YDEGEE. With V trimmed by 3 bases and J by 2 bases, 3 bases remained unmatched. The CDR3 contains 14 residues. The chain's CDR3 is CASSWGGTTDTQYF. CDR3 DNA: TGTGCCAGCAGCTGGGGGGGGACCACAGATACGCAGTATTTT.

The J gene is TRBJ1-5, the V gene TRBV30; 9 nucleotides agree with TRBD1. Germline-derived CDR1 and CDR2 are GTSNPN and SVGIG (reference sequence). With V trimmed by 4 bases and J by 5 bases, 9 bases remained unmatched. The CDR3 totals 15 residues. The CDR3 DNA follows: TGTGCCTGGAACTACCCCGGGACAGGGTATCAGCCCCAGCATTTT. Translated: CAWNYPGTGYQPQHF.